The entry below describes one T cell receptor beta chain. These data are taken from a study of chemoradiotherapy in HPV16-positive cancers. Data came from immunoSEQ multiplex PCR; TCRdb stores just in-frame clones and leaves some out. Among roughly 24,000 clones listed, just under 95% were seen once. This CDR3 contains 15 residues. Germline values: CDR1 SGHAT, CDR2 FQNNGV. The V end was cut by 5 bases, the J end by 1 base, with 12 bases between. The chain carries TRBV11-2 and TRBJ2-1; D might be TRBD1 (6 bases). This clonotype was obtained from a human donor with HPV-associated anogenital cancer. The sample was blood, taken from a patient who underwent chemoradiotherapy. Here the CDR3 DNA reads TGTGCCAGCAGCCAAACAGGGCAGTCCTACAATGAGCAGTTCTTC. Residues: CASSQTGQSYNEQFF.